Sequencing of this T cell receptor beta chain was carried out in a study of T cell responses to AZD1222 COVID-19 vaccine (dated by TCRdb to the early 2020s). General notes on the study: Because spike-specific TCR depth and breadth did not differ between the two schedules, AZD1222 recipients who got a second dose at roughly 4 weeks were pooled with those who got a second dose at roughly 12 weeks. A total of 233 trial participants underwent TCR sequencing, of whom under 220 had received two doses of AZD1222 and approximately 26 had received two doses of the MenACWY control vaccine. Enrollment into the trials was organized by age into subgroups of 18-55, 56-69 and 70-plus years, and those subgroups contained roughly 140, 27 and 60 TCR-sequenced participants, respectively.

This sample's time point label indicates: baseline before first vaccination. The vaccinee samples were drawn from two UK trials, COV001 and COV002, one of which was a single-blind randomized controlled phase 2/3 trial testing AZD1222 (ChAdOx1 nCoV-19) in healthy adults. For TCRbeta chain sequencing, PBMC samples were collected from trial participants at day 0 and at day 28 after the second dose. This clone showed up just once. Its antigen remains undetermined. Base qualities are missing; no much larger clone stands one base away. Results the study describes overall, beyond this receptor: Participants were mostly white British and included more females than males, and it was suggested by the authors that clonal diversity may have been underestimated. After two AZD1222 doses, both the breadth and the depth of spike-specific TCRs were significantly higher than at day 0 and than in MenACWY recipients. Because no samples from the day 14 peak response were available, repertoires could be characterized only after the peak T cell response. Conclusions about previously exposed vaccinees are limited because only 6 or 7 AZD1222 recipients were SARS-CoV-2 seropositive at baseline. In the small 56-69-year group, the increase in depth fell short of significance, most likely because of low power. CD4 TCRs associated with the vaccine covered the entire spike protein, and the dominant responses were in regions 160-218 and 743-854. Reportedly, almost half of the unique spike-specific TCRs recognized epitopes lying outside the regions that are mutated in the B.1.351 and B.1.1.7 variants.

The CDR3 regions of human TCRbeta chains were analyzed by immunosequencing. In the original analysis: Repertoire TCRs were matched against a reference library of SARS-CoV-2-specific TCRs generated with the MIRA antigen-specificity platform. Breadth was defined as the fraction of unique TCRs that were SARS-CoV-2-associated, and depth was defined as the fraction of total T cells that were SARS-CoV-2-associated. Using the MIRA data, every spike-specific TCR was mapped to the spike region that the TCR reacted to and assigned to either a CD4 or a CD8 class. Log10-transformed breadth and depth values were compared by one-way ANOVA with Sidak's multiple comparisons tests. In TCRdb, the immuneACCESS table is reduced to in-frame sequences with V and J assigned. These tables do not hold every clone; where another copy was compared, an unresolved V gene accounts for under half, and the others remain unexplained. V, J and clone size were drawn from that table, and D and trimming were deduced from the DNA. Recorded for this sample are 80,000 to 100,000 clones; around nine tenths of them occurred a single time. Of the sample, roughly 15% is held by the ten largest clones.

Measured from the cysteine to the phenylalanine, the CDR3 is 15 residues long. The read is trimmed to its CDR3 DNA, 45 bases read in frame from base 1. V is pared back by 0 bases and J by 2 bases, with 10 bases lying between the germline termini. The CDR1 and CDR2 encoded by the germline V gene (reference sequence) are LNHNV and YYDKDF. The clonotype was recovered from an adult in good health. The rearrangement combines TRBV15 with TRBJ2-5, with TRBD1 as a weak D call on 5 bases. The material was peripheral blood, obtained on day 0 of AZD1222 vaccination. This receptor has the CDR3 CATSRDGRTQETQYF. At the DNA level, the sequence is TGTGCCACCAGCAGAGATGGCCGGACACAAGAGACCCAGTACTTC.